The sequence of this T cell receptor (beta chain) was determined in a study of CD8+ T cells in alopecia areata. Extraction of RNA preceded its reverse transcription into cDNA, which served as the sequencing template. Sequencing used immunoSEQ multiplex PCR; TCRdb keeps in-frame clones, though not all of them. The data contain 150,000 to 200,000 clones, 55% of them singletons. This TCR derives from a human donor in good health. Sequencing was carried out using CD4+ T cells sorted from blood.

For the CDR3, the DNA is TGTGCCAGCAGTTACCTGAGGGGGCGCCCCGGGGAGCTGTTTTTT. Protein sequence: CASSYLRGRPGELFF. The rearrangement links TRBV6-5 to TRBJ2-2, with 7 nucleotides matching TRBD1. The CDR3 totals 15 residues. The germline gives CDR1 MNHEY, CDR2 SVGAGI. Germline trimming cut 2 bases from V and 6 bases from J; bases unmatched to any gene: 6.